This TCR beta chain was recovered during a study of blood T cell repertoires in COVID-19 (dated by TCRdb to the early 2020s). In the study overall: Collaborator samples came from the United States, Italy and Spain and covered acute and convalescent phases of COVID-19. The repertoires were released in a freely available public database intended as a resource for research on the immune response to SARS-CoV-2. The prospective study material was composed of cDNA or gDNA derived from T cells, B-cell-depleted T cells, or PBMCs. Sample metadata almost always included a de-identified subject ID, COVID-19 status, age in years and sex. The samples were drawn from the first 160 participants of the ongoing ImmuneRACE study and from 1,200 or so subjects provided by 6 global collaborators. Where available, HLA class I and class II types were obtained from metadata supplied by the sample provider rather than from assay-based typing. Deeply sampled blood TCRbeta repertoires from subjects exposed to, actively infected with, or recovered from COVID-19 were included in the dataset. Overall study results and their limits: The quantity of clinical and demographic metadata differed by source and by participant and was supplied without curation.

On this clone itself: Its antigen is not yet known. No clone much larger than this one lies a single base away; base qualities are absent.

V is shortened by 4 bases, J by 0 bases, and the region joining them spans 18 bases. From the cysteine up to the phenylalanine, the CDR3 has a length of 17 residues. The entry retains the CDR3 DNA only, 51 bases that are in frame from base 1. As encoded in the germline V gene, CDR1 is SGHDT while CDR2 is YYEEEE. Each collaborating institution followed its own protocols to collect whole blood in K2EDTA tubes. For TCRbeta analysis, collaborator samples were shipped as frozen whole blood, as isolated PBMCs, or as DNA extracted from either sample type. TCRbeta CDR3 regions were amplified from genomic DNA by means of the immunoSEQ Assay, a bias-controlled multiplex PCR. Concerning the study's data processing: Nucleated cell counts per sample were estimated from amplification of reference gene primers within the assay. To quantify the absolute abundance of each unique TCRbeta CDR3 rearrangement, sequence reads were collapsed and filtered. Productive Simpson clonality was computed per sample as the square root of Simpson's diversity index over productive rearrangements. What TCRdb holds here is the immuneACCESS table cut down to in-frame rearrangements. Part of the clones is not present; checked against another copy, under half of the missing clones reflect an unresolved V gene, and the others are unexplained. V, J and clone size were drawn from that table, and D and trimming were deduced from the DNA. The sample records 65,000 to 90,000 clones, 70% to 90% of which are singletons. 22% of the sample is in the top ten clones.

This chain is built from TRBV5-6 and TRBJ2-3, and perhaps TRBD2 as D gene, on 7 matching bases. Specimen: peripheral blood. This sequence was found in a woman aged 80 or older in a cohort sampled during active or convalescent COVID-19. The bases read TGTGCCAGCAGCGGGGGGGCTAGCGCCTCAAGCACAGATACGCAGTATTTT. This yields the protein CASSGGASASSTDTQYF.